This T cell receptor beta chain stems from a study of blood T cell repertoires in COVID-19. Turning to the study itself: There were acute and convalescent COVID-19 samples, and they came from the United States, Italy and Spain. T cells, B-cell-depleted T cells, or PBMCs provided the cDNA or gDNA that served as material.

Per the germline V gene, CDR1 is GTSNPN and CDR2 is SVGIG (reference sequence). The CDR3 has 11 amino acids. This clone came up once. Authors' data handling: Amplification of reference gene primers provided the estimated nucleated cell counts. The protocol was immunoSEQ multiplex PCR, while the TCRdb copy is restricted to in-frame clones and leaves out a portion. D and trimming come from the DNA, and the V and J calls and clone size come from that table. The sample records 70,000 or so clones, about 86% being singletons. Material: peripheral blood. The V and J genes are TRBV30 and TRBJ2-1; D is unclear. The source of this sequence is a man aged 50-60 years with acute or convalescent COVID-19. The CDR3 reads CASSSYNEQFF. The CDR3 bases are TGTGCGTCGAGCTCCTACAATGAGCAGTTCTTC.